This TCR beta chain was identified during a study of human T cells and chemical hapten exposure. Study-level findings and limits: Expanded TCRs made up significantly more big CDR3 similarity clusters than controls did. Donors had alopecia, so their immune response may differ from healthy people's. With DPC sensitization, TCRs exceeding 1 in 1000 frequency showed no change.

The time point was: patch test 2, 6 weeks after DPC sensitization. This sample's treatment: therapeutic diphenylcyclopropenone sensitization with weekly scalp DPC. Points on this clonotype: Its antigen is unknown.

The CDR3 loop spans 16 amino acids. TCRdb redid the calling of the RACE reads with MiXCR, one entry per CDR3 protein. Among approximately 87,000 distinct CDR3 sequences listed, roughly an eighth were seen once. The TCR was taken from a middle-aged woman with alopecia areata. Some clones in this sample may be carry-over from other donors' samples. The specimen was whole blood, collected in connection with sensitization to the hapten diphenylcyclopropenone (DPC). This chain connects TRBV12-2 to TRBJ2-1; the D call of TRBD1 is as the table states it, not checked on the DNA. TRBV12-2 is termed a pseudogene. Written as DNA, the CDR3 is TGTGCAAGTCGCTTAGCGCACCGAATCCCCCACAATGAGCAGTTCTTC. Translation: CASRLAHRIPHNEQFF.